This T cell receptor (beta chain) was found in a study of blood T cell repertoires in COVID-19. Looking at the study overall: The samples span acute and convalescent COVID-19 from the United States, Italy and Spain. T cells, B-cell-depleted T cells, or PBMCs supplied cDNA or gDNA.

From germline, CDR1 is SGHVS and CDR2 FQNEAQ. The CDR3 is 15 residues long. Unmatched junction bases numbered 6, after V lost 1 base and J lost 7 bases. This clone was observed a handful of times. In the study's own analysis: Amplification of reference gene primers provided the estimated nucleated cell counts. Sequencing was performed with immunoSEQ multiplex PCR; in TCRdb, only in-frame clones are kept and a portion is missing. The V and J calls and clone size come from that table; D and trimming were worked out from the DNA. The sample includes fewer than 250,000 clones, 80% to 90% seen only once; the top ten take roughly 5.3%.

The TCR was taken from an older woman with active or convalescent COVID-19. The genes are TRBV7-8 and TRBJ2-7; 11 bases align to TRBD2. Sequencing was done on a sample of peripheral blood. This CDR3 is CASSLGLAGGGEQYF. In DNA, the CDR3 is TGTGCCAGCAGCTTAGGTCTAGCGGGAGGTGGGGAGCAGTACTTC.